This T cell receptor beta chain was obtained from a study of identical twins. Findings and limits, study-wide: Models came in too low on out-of-frame TCR alpha sharing in monozygotic twins.

Regarding this clonotype: Its target is unknown.

A single record per CDR3 protein comes from TCRdb applying MiXCR to the 5' RACE reads. The data show 200,000 to 300,000 distinct CDR3 sequences, 6% to 8% seen once. Per germline, CDR1 SGHDT and CDR2 YYEEEE. V was clipped by 1 base and J by 5 bases, with 18 bases between them. CDR3 length equals 17 residues. These data were also reused for a study on yellow fever vaccine responses in identical twins. As reported in that work: Twins' vaccine T cell responses were reported to seem partly convergent and partly personalized.

Source material: CD8+ T cells sorted from blood. This TCR derives from a young woman in good health. V gene TRBV5-6 combines with J gene TRBJ1-4; TRBD1 might be the D (5 bases). CDR3 in DNA: TGTGCCAGCAGCTTGTACCGGCTGGGGGGTACGAATGAAAAACTGTTTTTT. Encoded protein: CASSLYRLGGTNEKLFF.